One T cell receptor (beta chain) is described in this entry. Other DNA variants within this sample encode the same CDR3. TCRdb's copy holds only in-frame clones and misses some; the assay was immunoSEQ multiplex PCR. This sample has fewer than 70,000 clones, with about 89% found just once. This entry comes from a study of T cell changes during pregnancy in multiple sclerosis. This CDR3 comprises 13 residues. The germline V gene has CDR1 SGHRS and CDR2 YFSETQ. V was pared by 2 bases and J by 3 bases, with 1 base of the junction left unmatched. V is TRBV5-1 and J is TRBJ1-1; 7 bases agree with TRBD1. The receptor was isolated from a female donor with multiple sclerosis, enrolled in a pregnancy study. Specimen: peripheral blood, collected in the first trimester of pregnancy. The CDR3 DNA sequence: TGCGCCAGCAGCTTCCAGGGGGACACTGAAGCTTTCTTT. Translating gives CASSFQGDTEAFF.